A single TCR beta chain is shown here with its context. As yet, its antigen is unknown. From germline, CDR1 is SGHRS and CDR2 YFSETQ. The CDR3 has 15 residues. V gave up 5 bases and J gave up 2 bases; unmatched junction bases: 7. This specimen comes from a study of cytomegalovirus exposure and HLA in healthy donors. In the study overall: Among the approximately 400 genotyped donors, more than 70% were placed in the Caucasian-associated ancestry cluster. Study-wide findings and caveats: Roughly uniform sequencing depth across donors was assumed, possibly incorrectly. Based on reports, TCR beta sequences accurately predicted HLA-A and HLA-B alleles for most subjects.

The PCR had 60 Vbeta and 13 Jbeta primers. Method: immunoSEQ multiplex PCR; TCRdb's copy keeps in-frame clones and lacks some. This repertoire shows 150,000 to 200,000 clones, approximately 80% found once; its top ten account for approximately 1.2%. Sequencing used PBMCs. The rearrangement uses TRBV5-1 and TRBJ2-3; 8 bases map to TRBD1. The receptor was isolated from a girl aged 2 to 10 in good health and CMV-seropositive. As DNA, the CDR3 is TGCGCCAGCAGTCTTTCAGGGGGCGTCACAGATACGCAGTATTTT. Amino acids: CASSLSGGVTDTQYF.